Below, 4 T cell receptor beta chains from the same sample are listed, as sequenced in a study of blood T cell repertoires in COVID-19. Sequencing used immunoSEQ multiplex PCR; TCRdb keeps in-frame clones, though not all of them. The data show 300,000 or so clones, roughly 87% seen once. The specimen was peripheral blood. The receptors derive from a man aged 50 to 59 with active or convalescent COVID-19.

This clone has more than one count but fewer than ten. The chain joins TRBV5-1 to TRBJ1-1; no firm D call. The CDR3 length is 13 residues. Germline V CDR1 and CDR2: SGHRS, YFSETQ. The V end was cut by 5 bases, the J end by 0 bases, with 8 bases between. The CDR3 bases are TGCGCCAGCAGACAGACCGTGAACACTGAAGCTTTCTTT. Protein product: CASRQTVNTEAFF.

The chain links TRBV28 to TRBJ2-1; 7 bases match TRBD1. Germline V lookup: CDR1 MDHEN, CDR2 SYDVKM. The CDR3 is 16 residues long. V gave up 5 bases and J gave up 1 base; unmatched junction bases: 8. CDR3 in amino acids: CASSLIGDSSYNEQFF. CDR3 nucleotides: TGTGCCAGCAGTCTAATAGGGGACAGTTCCTACAATGAGCAGTTCTTC.

The sample holds one count of this clone. The chain uses TRBV7-2 and TRBJ2-1; 9 bases match TRBD1. Trimming at V came to 7 bases and at J to 2 bases, leaving 12 bases not matched to a gene. The CDR3 is 17 residues long. Germline CDR1 SGHTA, CDR2 FQGNSA. This CDR3 reads CASNQGGQGITYNEQFF. The CDR3 nucleotides are TGTGCCAGCAACCAGGGGGGACAGGGTATAACCTACAATGAGCAGTTCTTC.

The CDR3, as DNA: TGTGCCAGCTCACCACAAGGACTAGAAACAGATACGCAGTATTTT. Its protein is CASSPQGLETDTQYF. The chain is built from TRBV18 and TRBJ2-3, with 7 bases fitting TRBD2. The germline V gene encodes CDR1 KGHSH and CDR2 LQKENI. The J segment lost 3 bases and the V segment lost 1 base, leaving 4 bases of the junction unmatched. The CDR3 consists of 15 residues.